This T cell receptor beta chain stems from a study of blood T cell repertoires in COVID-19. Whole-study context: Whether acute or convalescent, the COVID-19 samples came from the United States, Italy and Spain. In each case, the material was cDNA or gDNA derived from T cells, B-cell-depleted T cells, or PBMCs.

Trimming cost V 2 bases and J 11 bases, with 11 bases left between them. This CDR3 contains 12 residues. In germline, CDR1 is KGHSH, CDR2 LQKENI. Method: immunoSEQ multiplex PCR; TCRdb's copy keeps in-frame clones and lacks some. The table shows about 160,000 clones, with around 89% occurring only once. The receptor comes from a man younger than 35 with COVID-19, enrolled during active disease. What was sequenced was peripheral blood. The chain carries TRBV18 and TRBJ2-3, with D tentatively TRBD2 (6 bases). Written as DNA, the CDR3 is TGTGCCAGCTCACCAGAGGGGACTCAGCAGTATTTT. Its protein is CASSPEGTQQYF.